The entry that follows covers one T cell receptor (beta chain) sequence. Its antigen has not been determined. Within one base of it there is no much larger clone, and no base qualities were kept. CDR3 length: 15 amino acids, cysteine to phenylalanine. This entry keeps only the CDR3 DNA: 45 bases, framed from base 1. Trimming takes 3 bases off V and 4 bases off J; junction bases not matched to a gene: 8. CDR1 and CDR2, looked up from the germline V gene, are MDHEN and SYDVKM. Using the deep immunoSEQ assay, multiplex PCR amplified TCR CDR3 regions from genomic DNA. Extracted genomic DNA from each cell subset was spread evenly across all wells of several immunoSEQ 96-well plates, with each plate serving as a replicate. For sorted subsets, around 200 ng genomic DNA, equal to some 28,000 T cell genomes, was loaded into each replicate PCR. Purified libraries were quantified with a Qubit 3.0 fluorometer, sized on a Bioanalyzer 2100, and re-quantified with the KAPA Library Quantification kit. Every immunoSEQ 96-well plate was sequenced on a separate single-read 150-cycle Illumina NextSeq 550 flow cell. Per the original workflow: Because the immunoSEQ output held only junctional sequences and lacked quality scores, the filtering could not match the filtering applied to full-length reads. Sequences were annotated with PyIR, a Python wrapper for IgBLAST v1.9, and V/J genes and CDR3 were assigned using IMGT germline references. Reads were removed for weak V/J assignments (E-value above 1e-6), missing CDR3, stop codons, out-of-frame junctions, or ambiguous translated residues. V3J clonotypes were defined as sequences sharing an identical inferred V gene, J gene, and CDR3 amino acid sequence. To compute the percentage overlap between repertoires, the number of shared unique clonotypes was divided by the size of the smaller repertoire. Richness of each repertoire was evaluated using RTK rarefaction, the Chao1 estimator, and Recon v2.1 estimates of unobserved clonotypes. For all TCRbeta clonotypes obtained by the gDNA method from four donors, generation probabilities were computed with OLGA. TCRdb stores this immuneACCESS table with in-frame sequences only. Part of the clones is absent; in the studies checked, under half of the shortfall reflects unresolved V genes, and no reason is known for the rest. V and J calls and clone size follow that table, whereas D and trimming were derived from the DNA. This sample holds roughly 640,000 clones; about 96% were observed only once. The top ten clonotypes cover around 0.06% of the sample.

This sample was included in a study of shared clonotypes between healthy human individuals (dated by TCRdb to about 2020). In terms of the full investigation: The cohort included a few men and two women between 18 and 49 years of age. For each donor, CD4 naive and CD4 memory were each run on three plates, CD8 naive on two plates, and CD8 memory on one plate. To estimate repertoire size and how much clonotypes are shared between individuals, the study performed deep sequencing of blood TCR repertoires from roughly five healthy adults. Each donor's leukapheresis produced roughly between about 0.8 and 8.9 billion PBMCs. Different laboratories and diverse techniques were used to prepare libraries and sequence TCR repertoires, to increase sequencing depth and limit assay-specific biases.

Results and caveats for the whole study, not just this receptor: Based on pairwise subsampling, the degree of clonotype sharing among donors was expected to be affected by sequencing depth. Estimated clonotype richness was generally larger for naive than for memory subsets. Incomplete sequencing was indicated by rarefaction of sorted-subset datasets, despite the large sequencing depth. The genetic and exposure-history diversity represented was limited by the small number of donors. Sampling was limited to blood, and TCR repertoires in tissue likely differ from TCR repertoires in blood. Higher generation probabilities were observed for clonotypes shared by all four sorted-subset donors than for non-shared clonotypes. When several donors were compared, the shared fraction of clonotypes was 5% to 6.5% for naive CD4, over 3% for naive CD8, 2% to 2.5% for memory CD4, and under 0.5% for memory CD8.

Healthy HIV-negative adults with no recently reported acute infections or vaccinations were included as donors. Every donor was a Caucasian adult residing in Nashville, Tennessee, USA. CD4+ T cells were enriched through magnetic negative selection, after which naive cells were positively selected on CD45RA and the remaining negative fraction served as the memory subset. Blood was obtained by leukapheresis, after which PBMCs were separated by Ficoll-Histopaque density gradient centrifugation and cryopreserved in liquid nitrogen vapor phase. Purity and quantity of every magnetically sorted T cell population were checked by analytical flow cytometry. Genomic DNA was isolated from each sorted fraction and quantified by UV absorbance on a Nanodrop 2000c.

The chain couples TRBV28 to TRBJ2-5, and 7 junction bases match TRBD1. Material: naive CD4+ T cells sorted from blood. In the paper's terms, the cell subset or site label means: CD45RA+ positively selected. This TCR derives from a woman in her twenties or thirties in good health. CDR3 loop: CASSLKGASGETQYF. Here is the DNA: TGTGCCAGCAGTTTGAAGGGGGCGTCGGGAGAGACCCAGTACTTC.